This entry describes one T cell receptor (beta chain). Its antigen target is currently unknown. Base qualities were left out, and no much larger clone turns up one base away. Libraries were made using the immunoSEQ multiplex PCR assay. A mixture of 60 forward primers for TCR Vbeta segments and 13 reverse primers for TCR Jbeta segments was used in the multiplex PCR. Amplification of the CDR3 region of rearranged TCR beta genes was performed with a multiplex PCR assay on genomic DNA. The amplified TCR beta libraries were sequenced on the Illumina HiSeq System as 87-base-pair reads. Under the source paper's analysis protocol: A later analysis tallied roughly 80 million unique TCR beta chains across the 610 or so repertoires, and about 12 million of those chains were shared by two or more donors. Raw reads were error-corrected and collapsed into unique sequences with a nearest-neighbor algorithm that merged closely related sequences to remove PCR and sequencing errors. CDR3 sequences were aligned to IMGT reference sequences to assign V, D and J gene segments. For a sequence to be retained, a match of at least six nucleotides to both a V gene segment and a J gene segment was required. A rearrangement was called productive if the CDR3 had no stop codons and remained in frame with V and J, and every other rearrangement was called non-productive. Following IMGT convention, CDR3 was defined as the stretch from the second conserved V-encoded cysteine to the conserved J-encoded phenylalanine. The earlier analysis of about 570 of the donors excluded any sequence lacking an unambiguous match to a single V gene segment. In an earlier analysis of several hundred of the donors, V segments were called functional above 56.7% productive rearrangements and were called segregating when the between-donor standard deviation exceeded 5%. A statistical classification framework was built to diagnose cytomegalovirus status from the catalog of TCR beta chain sequences. In a later analysis, TCR nucleotide sequences were compared against IMGT/GENE-DB human TR gene sequences so that V and J genes could be assigned. The TCRdist pipeline was used in a later analysis to assign CDR3 sequences and most-parsimonious VDJ recombination scenarios. In a later analysis, each TCR beta chain was defined by its CDR3 amino acid sequence together with its V-gene family, and reads without a unique V-gene family were excluded. A later analysis removed 550 to 650 highly shared, low-generation-probability nucleotide sequences to deal with suspected cross-contamination and a sequencing artifact. A later analysis calculated a clonal expansion index for each public chain from normalized within-repertoire ranks of inferred template counts. In a later analysis, generation probabilities were computed with a VDJ recombination model fitted to out-of-frame rearrangements, and the resulting probabilities were checked against IGoR. A later analysis scored TCR-TCR, TCR-HLA and TCR-CMV co-occurrence with hypergeometric tests, applying a repertoire-size bias correction to TCR pairs. A later analysis estimated false discovery rates by permuting HLA or CMV assignments 20 times. In a later analysis, co-occurring TCRs were grouped with DBSCAN, and TCRdist sequence similarity was added when clustering was performed within HLA-allele-positive subsets. For co-occurrence clustering, repertoires with fewer than 30,000 or more than 120,000 public chains were excluded, along with a handful of repertoires with anomalous nucleotide sharing. TCRdb carries this immuneACCESS record with in-frame sequences only. Its versions omit some clonotypes, under half of them owing to an unresolved V gene in the studies checked, with the rest unexplained. V, J and clone size reflect that table, while D and trimming were determined from the DNA. A total of some 89,000 clones appear in this sample, about four fifths of them only once. Together, the top ten hold roughly 3.9% of the sample.

These data belong to a study of cytomegalovirus exposure and HLA in healthy donors (dated by TCRdb to about 2017). Some background on the complete study: In an earlier analysis of 587 of the donors, 276 Gb of sequence data and 100 million or so unique TCR beta sequences from 180 million or so T cells were reported. An early release covering approximately 600 HLA-typed donors comprised 250 to 350 gigabases of sequencing data and approximately 85 million unique TCR sequences. Among the 398 genotyped donors, approximately 81% belonged to the genetic ancestry cluster associated with self-reported Caucasian donors. The study was designed to test whether signatures of past pathogen exposure could be identified by cataloging public T cell receptors. The T cell repertoires of roughly 660 subjects were profiled by immunosequencing and related to cytomegalovirus serostatus. A separate validation cohort of some 130 different subjects was used in addition to the roughly 670-subject first cohort. To predict cytomegalovirus infection status, the study brought together high-throughput TCR immunosequencing, statistical association of individual TCRs with disease status, and machine learning. To study patterns of TCR occurrence, a later analysis re-analyzed previously published TCR beta repertoires from 666 donors and added high-resolution HLA genotyping. In the later analysis, no new phenotypic data were used to find candidate immune exposures; instead, reliance was placed on TCR beta sequences and their occurrence across donors. An earlier analysis of approximately 640 of the donors applied high-throughput TCR beta sequencing to assess whether each TCR beta V gene segment acted as functional or pseudogenic. Donor age, sex, ethnicity and CMV serostatus were collected together with the repertoire data. A later genetic analysis took genome-wide SNP genotypes for about three fifths of the 666 donors and used that subset as a discovery cohort. All discovery cohort repertoires had been generated using a single sequencing platform. Class I and class II HLA loci were covered by the typing at four-digit resolution. Typing coverage differed by locus: A, B, C, DRB1 and DQB1 were typed in roughly 620-640 donors, DQA1 in around 500, DPA1 in around 610, and DPB1 in 450 to 480. Because of strong linkage in the cohort, four to six DR-DQ haplotypes were treated as single units for association and clustering. Among some 400 genotyped donors of the cohort, an average of approximately 240,000 unique TCR beta nucleotide sequences was sequenced per donor, of which roughly 18% were non-productive. What the authors observed across the whole study: In a later analysis, TCR association rates were found to vary across HLA loci, with the most associated TCRs seen for DRB1 alleles and the fewest for HLA-C alleles. CMV serostatus was the only immune exposure information available for the cohort. In a later analysis, 16,951 TCR beta sequences were associated with specific HLA alleles at a false discovery rate of 0.05. A later analysis reported that several top co-occurrence clusters appeared linked to parvovirus B19, influenza, CMV and Epstein-Barr virus. Because HLA typing was missing for some donors at each locus, association tests included only the typed subset. A later analysis found that HLA-associated TCR beta chains were more clonally expanded and had lower generation probabilities than equally common non-associated chains. In an earlier analysis of approximately 600 of the donors, most TCR beta V segments were observed in productive rearrangements about 90% or about 30% of the time, broadly matching IMGT annotations. In vitro tests confirmed that three of the cytomegalovirus-associated TCR beta chains recognize cytomegalovirus antigens. In a later analysis, most CMV-associated TCR beta chains were found to appear HLA-restricted, with HLA associations seemingly driven largely by CMV exposure. In a later genetic analysis, fewer N-insertions in productive TCRs were reported among donors in an Asian-associated ancestry cluster than the roughly 670-donor mean. A total of 150 or so TCR beta chains were listed by the study as associated with cytomegalovirus. It was suggested by the authors that the approach could potentially be generalized to other disease states and immunological phenotypes. When HLA alleles, especially DR and DQ, strongly co-occurred, attributing TCR associations to individual alleles was difficult. V-gene and J-gene trimming of TCR beta chains was associated with a missense DCLRE1C variant in a later genetic analysis, and the association was replicated in an independent cohort. About 17 rarely observed V segments, including chromosome 9 orphons, were excluded from the earlier analysis of a few hundred of the donors because counts were too low. Presence/absence analyses assumed roughly uniform sequencing depth across donors, an assumption that may not hold. A further reported finding was that TCR beta sequences accurately predicted the HLA-A and HLA-B alleles for most subjects in the first cohort. The cohort was sequenced for TCR beta chains only, and without alpha or paired-chain data the features that could be detected were limited. The classifier was reported to diagnose cytomegalovirus status with high specificity and sensitivity in both the original and validation cohorts. A group of highly shared sequence variants was considered likely to be a technical artifact of the sequencing pipeline. Across donors, most TCR sequences were observed very rarely, whereas some public TCRs were present in many individuals. Correlated functional status among segregating V segments might be attributable to linkage disequilibrium, but an unknown experimental factor could not be ruled out. Some IMGT-functional V segments, including TRBV6-2 and TRBV6-3, could not be distinguished by the 87-base-pair reads and were therefore excluded.

Inclusive of the bounding cysteine and phenylalanine, the CDR3 is 18 residues long. The kept DNA is CDR3 alone, 54 bases in frame from the first base. Reading the germline V gene gives CDR1 SNHLY and CDR2 FYNNEI. V is shortened by 1 base, J by 6 bases, and the region joining them spans 21 bases. In total, just over 650 healthy bone marrow donors made up the cohort. At the time of sampling, every cohort member was nominally healthy, though immune exposures that went unrecorded were likely present. The donor was CMV seropositive and belonged to the group of about 290 seropositive cohort members. Each donor provided a peripheral blood sample, and peripheral blood mononuclear cells were used for TCR beta sequencing. Genomic DNA was extracted from the blood cell samples with the Qiagen DNeasy Blood Extraction Kit.

This receptor was identified in a woman aged 40 to 49 in good health and CMV-seropositive. Material for sequencing was PBMCs. This sequence uses TRBV2 and TRBJ2-2, with TRBD2 perhaps the D gene, on 5 matching bases. The sequenced DNA: TGTGCCAGCAGTGAAGGGGCGGTTCGGCTAGCCGCGTCCGGGGAGCTGTTTTTT. Translated, this gives CASSEGAVRLAASGELFF.